This TCR beta chain is from a study of metastatic and nonmetastatic thyroid tumors. This clone is categorized as medium-sized. TCRdb ran MiXCR on the PCR reads. The sample yields some 27,000 clones, 3.7% seen once. Deletions cut 5 bases from V and 9 bases from J, with 17 bases between. This CDR3 comprises 14 residues. Per the germline V gene, CDR1 is MNHNS and CDR2 is SASEGT. Treatment of any kind had been given to no patient before thyroid surgery. The V and J genes are TRBV6-1 and TRBJ2-1, with D uncertain. Sequencing was performed on blood. The clonotype was recovered from a male donor with papillary thyroid cancer or a benign thyroid nodule (not recorded which). Some clones in this sample may be carry-over from other donors' samples. CDR3 sequence reads: CASSYGDGYGEQFF. DNA for the CDR3: TGTGCCAGCAGTTATGGGGATGGTTACGGTGAGCAGTTCTTC.